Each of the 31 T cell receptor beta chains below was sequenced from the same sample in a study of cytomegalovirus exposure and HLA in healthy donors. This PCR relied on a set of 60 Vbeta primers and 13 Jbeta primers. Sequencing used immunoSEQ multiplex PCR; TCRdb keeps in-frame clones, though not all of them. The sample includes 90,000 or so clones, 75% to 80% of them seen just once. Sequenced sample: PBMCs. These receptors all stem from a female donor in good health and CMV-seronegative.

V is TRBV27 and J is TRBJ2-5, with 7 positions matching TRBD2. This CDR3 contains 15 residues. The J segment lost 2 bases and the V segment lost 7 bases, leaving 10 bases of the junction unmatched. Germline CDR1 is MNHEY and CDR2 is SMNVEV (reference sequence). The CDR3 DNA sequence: TGTGCCAGCACCCCAACCGGGACTAAACAAGAGACCCAGTACTTC. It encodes CASTPTGTKQETQYF.

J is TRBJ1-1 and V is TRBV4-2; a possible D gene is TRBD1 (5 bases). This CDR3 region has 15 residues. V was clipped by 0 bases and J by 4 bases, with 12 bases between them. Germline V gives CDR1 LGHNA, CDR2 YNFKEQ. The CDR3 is CASSQDRAGTTEAFF. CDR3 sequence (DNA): TGTGCCAGCAGCCAAGACAGGGCAGGCACCACTGAAGCTTTCTTT.

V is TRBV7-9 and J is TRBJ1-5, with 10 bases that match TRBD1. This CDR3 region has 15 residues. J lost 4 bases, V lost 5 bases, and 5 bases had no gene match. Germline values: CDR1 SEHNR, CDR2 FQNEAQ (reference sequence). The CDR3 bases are TGTGCCAGCAGCCCAGGGACAGGGGTAAATCAGCCCCAGCATTTT. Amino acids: CASSPGTGVNQPQHF.

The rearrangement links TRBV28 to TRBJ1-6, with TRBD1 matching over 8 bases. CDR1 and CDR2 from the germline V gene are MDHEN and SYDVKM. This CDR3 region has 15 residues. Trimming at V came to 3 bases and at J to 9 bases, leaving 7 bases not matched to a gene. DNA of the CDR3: TGTGCCAGCAGTTTGGCGGACAGGGTGGGTTCACCCCTCCACTTT. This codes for CASSLADRVGSPLHF. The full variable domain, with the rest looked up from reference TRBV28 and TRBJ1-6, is DVKVTQSSRYLVKRTGEKVFLECVQDMDHENMFWYRQDPGLGLRLIYFSYDVKMKEKGDIPEGYSVSREKKERFSLILESASTNQTSMYLCASSLADRVGSPLHFGNGTRLTVT.

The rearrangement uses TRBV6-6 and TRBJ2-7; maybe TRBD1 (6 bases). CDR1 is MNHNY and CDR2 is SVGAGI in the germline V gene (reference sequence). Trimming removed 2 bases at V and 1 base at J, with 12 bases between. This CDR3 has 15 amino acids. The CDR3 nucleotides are TGTGCCAGCAGTTACCAAGGGGGTGGGTCCTACGAGCAGTACTTC. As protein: CASSYQGGGSYEQYF.

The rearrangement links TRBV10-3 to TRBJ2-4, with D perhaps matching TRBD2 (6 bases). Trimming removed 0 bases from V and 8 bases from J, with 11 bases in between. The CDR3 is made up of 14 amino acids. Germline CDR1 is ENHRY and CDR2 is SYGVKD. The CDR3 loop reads CAISESRGADIQYF. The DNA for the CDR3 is TGTGCCATCAGTGAGTCGCGGGGAGCGGACATTCAGTACTTC.

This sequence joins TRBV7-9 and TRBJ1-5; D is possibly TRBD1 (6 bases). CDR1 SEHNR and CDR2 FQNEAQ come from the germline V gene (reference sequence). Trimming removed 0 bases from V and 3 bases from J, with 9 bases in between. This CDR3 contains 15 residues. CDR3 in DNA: TGTGCCAGCAGCTTAGCGGGACACAACAATCAGCCCCAGCATTTT. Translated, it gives CASSLAGHNNQPQHF. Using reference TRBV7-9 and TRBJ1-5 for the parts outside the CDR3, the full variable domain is DTGVSQNPRHKITKRGQNVTFRCDPISEHNRLYWYRQTLGQGPEFLTYFQNEAQLEKSRLLSDRFSAERPKGSFSTLEIQRTEQGDSAMYLCASSLAGHNNQPQHFGDGTRLSIL.

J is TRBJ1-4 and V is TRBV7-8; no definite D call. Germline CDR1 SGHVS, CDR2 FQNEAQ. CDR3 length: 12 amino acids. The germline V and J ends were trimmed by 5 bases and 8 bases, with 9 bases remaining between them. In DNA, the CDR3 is TGTGCCAGCAGCCTACGAGGAGAAAAACTGTTTTTT. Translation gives CASSLRGEKLFF. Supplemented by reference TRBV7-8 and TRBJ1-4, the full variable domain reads GAGVSQSPRYKVAKRGQDVALRCDPISGHVSLFWYQQALGQGPEFLTYFQNEAQLDKSGLPSDRFFAERPEGSVSTLKIQRTQQEDSAVYLCASSLRGEKLFFGSGTQLSVL.

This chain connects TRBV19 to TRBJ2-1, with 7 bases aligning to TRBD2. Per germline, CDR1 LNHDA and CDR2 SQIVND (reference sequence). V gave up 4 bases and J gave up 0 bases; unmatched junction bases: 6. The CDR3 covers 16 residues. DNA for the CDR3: TGTGCCAGTAGTAGGGGGGGGGTCGACTCCTACAATGAGCAGTTCTTC. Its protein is CASSRGGVDSYNEQFF.

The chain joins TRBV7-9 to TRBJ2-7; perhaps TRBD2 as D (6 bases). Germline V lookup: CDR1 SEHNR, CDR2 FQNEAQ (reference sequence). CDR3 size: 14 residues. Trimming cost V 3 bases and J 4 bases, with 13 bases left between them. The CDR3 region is CASSLPRDGYEQYF. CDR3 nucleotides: TGTGCCAGCAGCTTGCCGCGGGACGGTTACGAGCAGTACTTC.

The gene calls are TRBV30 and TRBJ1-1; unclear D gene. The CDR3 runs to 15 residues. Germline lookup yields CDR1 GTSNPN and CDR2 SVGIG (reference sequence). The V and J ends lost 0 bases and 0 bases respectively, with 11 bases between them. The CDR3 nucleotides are TGTGCCTGGAGTGTAGCAGGTAGGATGAACACTGAAGCTTTCTTT. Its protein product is CAWSVAGRMNTEAFF.

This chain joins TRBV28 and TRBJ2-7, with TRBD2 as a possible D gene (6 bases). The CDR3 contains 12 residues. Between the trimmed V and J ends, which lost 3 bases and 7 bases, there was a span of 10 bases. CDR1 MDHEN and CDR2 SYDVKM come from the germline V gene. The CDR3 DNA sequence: TGTGCCAGCAGTTTGGGAGGCGGGGAGCAGTACTTC. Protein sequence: CASSLGGGEQYF.

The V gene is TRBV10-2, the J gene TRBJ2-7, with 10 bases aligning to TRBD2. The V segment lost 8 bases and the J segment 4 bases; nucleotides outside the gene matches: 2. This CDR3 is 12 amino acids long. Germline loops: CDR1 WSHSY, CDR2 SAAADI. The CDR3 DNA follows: TGCGCCAGCGGGGGACTAGCGTACGAGCAGTACTTC. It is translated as CASGGLAYEQYF.

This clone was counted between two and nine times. This CDR3 is CASSRRGTGNTIYF. In DNA form, the CDR3 reads TGTGCCAGCAGTCGTCGGGGGACTGGAAACACCATATATTTT. The gene calls are TRBV7-8 and TRBJ1-3; perhaps TRBD1 as D (5 bases). CDR3 length: 14 residues. Per germline, CDR1 SGHVS and CDR2 FQNEAQ. V lost 6 bases to trimming and J lost 2 bases, with 11 bases between them.

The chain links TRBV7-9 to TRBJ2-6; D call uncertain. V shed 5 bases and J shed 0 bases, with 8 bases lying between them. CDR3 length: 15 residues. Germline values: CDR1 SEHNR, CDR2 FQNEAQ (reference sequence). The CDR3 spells CASSIYISGANVLTF. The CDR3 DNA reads TGTGCCAGCAGCATATACATCTCTGGGGCCAACGTCCTGACTTTC.

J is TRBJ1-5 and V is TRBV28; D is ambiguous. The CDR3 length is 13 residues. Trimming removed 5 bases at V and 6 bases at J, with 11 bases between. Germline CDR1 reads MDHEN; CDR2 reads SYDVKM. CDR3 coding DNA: TGTGCCAGCAGTATCCGGGGAAGTCAGCCCCAGCATTTT. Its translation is CASSIRGSQPQHF.

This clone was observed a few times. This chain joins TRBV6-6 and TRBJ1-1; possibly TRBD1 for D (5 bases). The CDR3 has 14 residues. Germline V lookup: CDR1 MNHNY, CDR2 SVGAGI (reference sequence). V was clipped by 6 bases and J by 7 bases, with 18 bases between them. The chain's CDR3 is CASSDRQTGNEAFF. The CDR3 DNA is TGTGCCAGCAGCGATAGGCAAACAGGCAATGAAGCTTTCTTT.

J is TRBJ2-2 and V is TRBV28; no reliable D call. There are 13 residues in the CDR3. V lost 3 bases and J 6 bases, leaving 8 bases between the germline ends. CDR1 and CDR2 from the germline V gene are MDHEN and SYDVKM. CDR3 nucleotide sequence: TGTGCCAGCAGTTTTCAATCGGCCGGGGAGCTGTTTTTT. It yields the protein CASSFQSAGELFF.

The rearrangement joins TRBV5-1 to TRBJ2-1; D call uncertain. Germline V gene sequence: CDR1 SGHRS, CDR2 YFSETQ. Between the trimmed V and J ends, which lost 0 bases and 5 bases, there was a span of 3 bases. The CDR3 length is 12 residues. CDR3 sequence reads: CASSLADNEQFF. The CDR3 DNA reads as TGCGCCAGCAGCTTGGCTGACAATGAGCAGTTCTTC.

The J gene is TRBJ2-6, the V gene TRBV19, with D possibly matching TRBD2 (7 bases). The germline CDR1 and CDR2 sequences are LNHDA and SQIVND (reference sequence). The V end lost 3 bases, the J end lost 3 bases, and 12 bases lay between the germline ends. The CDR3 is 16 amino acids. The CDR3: CASSMRGTNGANVLTF. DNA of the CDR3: TGTGCCAGTAGTATGAGGGGGACTAATGGGGCCAACGTCCTGACTTTC.

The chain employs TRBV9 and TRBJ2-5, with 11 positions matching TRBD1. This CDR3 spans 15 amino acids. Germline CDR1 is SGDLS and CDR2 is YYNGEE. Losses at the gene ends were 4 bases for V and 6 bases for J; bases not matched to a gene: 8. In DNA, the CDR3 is TGTGCCAGCAGCCAAGGGGGGACAGGGGGGCAGACCCAGTACTTC. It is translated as CASSQGGTGGQTQYF.

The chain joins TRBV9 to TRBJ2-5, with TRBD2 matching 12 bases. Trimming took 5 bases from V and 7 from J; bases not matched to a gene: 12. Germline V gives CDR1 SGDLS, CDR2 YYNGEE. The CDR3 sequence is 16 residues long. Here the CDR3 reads CASSAAATSGGGTQYF. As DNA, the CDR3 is TGTGCCAGCAGTGCTGCCGCGACTAGCGGGGGCGGGACCCAGTACTTC. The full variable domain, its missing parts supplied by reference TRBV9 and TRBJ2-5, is DSGVTQTPKHLITATGQRVTLRCSPRSGDLSVYWYQQSLDQGLQFLIQYYNGEERAKGNILERFSAQQFPDLHSELNLSSLELGDSALYFCASSAAATSGGGTQYFGPGTRLLVL.

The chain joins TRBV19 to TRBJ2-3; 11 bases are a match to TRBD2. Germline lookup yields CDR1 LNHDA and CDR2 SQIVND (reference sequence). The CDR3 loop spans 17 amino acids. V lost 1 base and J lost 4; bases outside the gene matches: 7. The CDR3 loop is CASSIGTSGSVADTQYF. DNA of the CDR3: TGTGCCAGTAGTATAGGAACTAGCGGGAGTGTGGCAGATACGCAGTATTTT.

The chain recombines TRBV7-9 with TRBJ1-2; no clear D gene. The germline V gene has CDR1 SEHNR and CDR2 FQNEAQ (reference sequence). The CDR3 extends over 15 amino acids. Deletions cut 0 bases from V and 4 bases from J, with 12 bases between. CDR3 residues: CASSLASTSPYGYTF. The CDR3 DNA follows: TGTGCCAGCAGCTTAGCTTCGACATCGCCCTATGGCTACACCTTC.

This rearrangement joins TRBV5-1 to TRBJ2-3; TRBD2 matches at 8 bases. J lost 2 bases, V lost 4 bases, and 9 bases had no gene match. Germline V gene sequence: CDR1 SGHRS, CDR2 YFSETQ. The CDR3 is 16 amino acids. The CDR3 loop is CASSALGAGDTDTQYF. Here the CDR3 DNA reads TGCGCCAGCAGCGCCCTAGGAGCGGGGGACACAGATACGCAGTATTTT. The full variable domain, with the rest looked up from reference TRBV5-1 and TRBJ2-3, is KAGVTQTPRYLIKTRGQQVTLSCSPISGHRSVSWYQQTPGQGLQFLFEYFSETQRNKGNFPGRFSGRQFSNSRSEMNVSTLELGDSALYLCASSALGAGDTDTQYFGPGTRLTVL.

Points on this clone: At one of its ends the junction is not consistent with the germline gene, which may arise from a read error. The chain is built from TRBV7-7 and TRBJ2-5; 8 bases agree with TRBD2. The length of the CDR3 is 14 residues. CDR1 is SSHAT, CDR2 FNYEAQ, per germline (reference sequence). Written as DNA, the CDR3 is TGTGCTAGCAGCCCGACTAGCGCTAAAGAGACCCAGTACTTC. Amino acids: CASSPTSAKETQYF.

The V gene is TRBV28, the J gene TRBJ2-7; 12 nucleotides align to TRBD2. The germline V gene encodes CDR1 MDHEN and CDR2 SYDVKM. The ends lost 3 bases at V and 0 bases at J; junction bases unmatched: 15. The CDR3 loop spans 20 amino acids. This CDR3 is CASSFPPPGLAGLASYEQYF. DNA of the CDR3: TGTGCCAGCAGTTTCCCTCCTCCGGGACTAGCGGGCTTAGCCTCCTACGAGCAGTACTTC.

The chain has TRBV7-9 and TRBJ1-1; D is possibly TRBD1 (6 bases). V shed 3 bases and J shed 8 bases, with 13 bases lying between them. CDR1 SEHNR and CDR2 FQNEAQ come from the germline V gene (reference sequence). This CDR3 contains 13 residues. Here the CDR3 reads CASSLDGQSEAFF. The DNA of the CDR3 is TGTGCCAGCAGCTTGGACGGACAGAGCGAAGCTTTCTTT.

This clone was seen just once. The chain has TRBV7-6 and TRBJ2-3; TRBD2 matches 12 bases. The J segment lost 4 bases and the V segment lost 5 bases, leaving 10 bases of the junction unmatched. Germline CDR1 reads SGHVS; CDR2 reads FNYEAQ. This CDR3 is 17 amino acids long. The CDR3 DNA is TGTGCCAGCAGCCTAAACCGACTAGCGGGGGTGTCAGATACGCAGTATTTT. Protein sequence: CASSLNRLAGVSDTQYF. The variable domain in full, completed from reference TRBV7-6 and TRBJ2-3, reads GAGVSQSPRYKVTKRGQDVALRCDPISGHVSLYWYRQALGQGPEFLTYFNYEAQQDKSGLPNDRFSAERPEGSISTLTIQRTEQRDSAMYRCASSLNRLAGVSDTQYFGPGTRLTVL.

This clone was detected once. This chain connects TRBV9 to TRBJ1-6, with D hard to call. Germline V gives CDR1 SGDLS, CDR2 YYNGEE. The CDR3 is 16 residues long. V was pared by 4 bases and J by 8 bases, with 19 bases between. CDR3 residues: CASSPAGGAHYSPLHF. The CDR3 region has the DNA TGTGCCAGCAGCCCCGCGGGCGGCGCCCATTATTCACCCCTCCACTTT.

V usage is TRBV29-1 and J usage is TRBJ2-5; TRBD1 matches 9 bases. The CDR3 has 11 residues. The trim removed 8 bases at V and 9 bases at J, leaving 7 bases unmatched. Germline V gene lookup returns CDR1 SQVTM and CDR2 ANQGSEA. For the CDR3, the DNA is TGCAGCACCAGCACAGGGGGCTCCCAGTACTTC. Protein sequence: CSTSTGGSQYF.